This T cell receptor beta chain appears in the sequencing data of a study of human thymus T cells. Having surgery to correct congenital heart defects, healthy Finnish infants acted as the donors. An approximately 0.5-1 mL peripheral blood aliquot was taken intraoperatively from four of eight donors. Comment on this clone: Antigen unknown. In the same sample, other DNA sequences code for this CDR3.

Study-level results: V and J genes seemed to be used with bias in thymic and blood repertoires.

Profiling relied on immunoSEQ multiplex PCR, and the TCRdb table lists in-frame clones only, not all of them. The data show around 45,000 clones, approximately 95% seen once. The source material was blood. This clonotype was sampled from a girl under two years old with a congenital heart defect but otherwise immunologically healthy.

This chain's CDR3 is CSVGGNEQFF. Written as DNA, the CDR3 is TGCAGCGTGGGCGGCAATGAGCAGTTCTTC. The chain joins TRBV29-1 to TRBJ2-1; D call uncertain. Germline CDR1 and CDR2: SQVTM and ANQGSEA. V dropped 6 bases and J dropped 6 bases, with 6 bases sitting between them. The CDR3 is made up of 10 amino acids.